A selection of T cell receptor beta chains follows, all from one sample in a study of blood T cell repertoires in COVID-19. Using immunoSEQ multiplex PCR, the repertoire was profiled, and TCRdb retains in-frame clones only, with some absent. The table lists about 110,000 clones, approximately 87% of them singletons, with over 15% in the top ten. The sequencing sample was made of peripheral blood. The receptors come from an older woman with acute or convalescent COVID-19. The CDR3 runs from the conserved cysteine through the conserved F or W. Each record gives: CDR3 length, V gene, J gene, CDR3 protein.

>14|TRBV5-6|TRBJ2-2
CASSRREGTGELFF
>14|TRBV28|TRBJ1-2
CASRTRGAYYGYTF
>19|TRBV7-8|TRBJ2-1
CASSLTGTSGLSSYNEQFF
>14|TRBV2|TRBJ1-2
CASSDGGLNYGYTF
>12|TRBV29-1|TRBJ2-7
CSVVREPYEQYF
>12|TRBV9|TRBJ1-2
CASSVARDGYTF
>15|TRBV6-1|TRBJ2-1
CASSEWQGSYNEQFF
>13|TRBV3-1/TRBV3-2|TRBJ1-5
CASSGGINQPQHF
>15|TRBV2|TRBJ2-3
CASRKRDYGTDTQYF
>15|TRBV5-6|TRBJ1-1
CASLIRERIRGEAFF
>15|TRBV7-9|TRBJ2-5
CASSPRDRVIETQYF
>13|TRBV4-1|TRBJ2-1
CASSHLTESEQFF
>12|TRBV7-9|TRBJ1-1
CASSFSNTEAFF
>18|TRBV24-1|TRBJ2-3
CATSDYGTGVVGTDTQYF
>16|TRBV27|TRBJ2-1
CASSPSSGNEYNEQFF
>15|TRBV5-1|TRBJ2-2
CASSFGQGGTGELFF
>14|TRBV27|TRBJ2-7
CASRSNRAPYEQYF
>14|TRBV6-2/TRBV6-3|TRBJ2-7
CASSRPSLIYEQYF
>14|TRBV5-4|TRBJ2-2
CASSLNKNTGELFF
>17|TRBV18|TRBJ2-5
CASSPQVTGFRQETQYF
>14|TRBV28|TRBJ1-1
CASSLRGGYTEAFF
>11|TRBV9|TRBJ2-1
CASSVGGEQFF
>15|TRBV7-9|TRBJ2-1
CASSPTSGGGNEQFF
>16|TRBV5-6|TRBJ2-5
CASSLAGQGSIETQYF
>14|TRBV5-1|TRBJ1-4
CASSLVEGREKLFF
>15|TRBV7-6|TRBJ1-5
CASSLRHFSNQPQHF
>15|TRBV27|TRBJ1-5
CASSLGGGGNQPQHF
>12|TRBV12-3/TRBV12-4|TRBJ2-1
CASSSTGVEQFF
>12|TRBV2|TRBJ2-7
CASRVGLGEQYF
>14|TRBV24-1|TRBJ2-5
CASRAPGDQETQYF
>13|TRBV12-3/TRBV12-4|TRBJ1-1
CASSGQIATEAFF
>13|TRBV6-5|TRBJ2-5
CAVRRGGSQTQYF
>14|TRBV3-1/TRBV3-2|TRBJ2-7
CASSQNSPTYEQYF
>14|TRBV5-1|TRBJ1-1
CASSLERLNTEAFF
>17|TRBV7-9|TRBJ2-2
CASTLARPGVSAGELFF
>15|TRBV30|TRBJ2-2
CAWHPRGRIAGELFF
>16|TRBV7-2|TRBJ2-1
CASSFELAGGNNEQFF
>13|TRBV5-1|TRBJ1-2
CASSSGSGYGYTF